These T cell receptor beta chains were read from a single sample in a study of T cells in Graves' hyperthyroidism and ophthalmopathy. Using its own MiXCR run on the multiplex PCR reads, TCRdb lists one record per CDR3 protein. This table holds roughly 420,000 distinct CDR3 sequences, about 15% found once. What was sequenced was blood. The receptors stem from a woman aged 18-30 years with Graves' hyperthyroidism. The conserved cysteine and the conserved F or W are not part of the CDR3 here. The order of the fields is J gene, D gene, V gene, CDR3 protein. A D gene is named only where the DNA matches it firmly.

>TRBJ1-2|.|TRBV20-1
SARTELDWSYT
>TRBJ1-4|TRBD1|TRBV12-3/TRBV12-4
ASSLGTGVEKLF
>TRBJ1-1|.|TRBV7-8
ASRLASTMDTEAF
>TRBJ1-5|.|TRBV20-1
SARVGFSNQPQH
>TRBJ1-5|.|TRBV12-3/TRBV12-4
ASSLEYTRNQPQH
>TRBJ2-1|.|TRBV2
ASTQEGLNYNEQF
>TRBJ2-7|.|TRBV6-2/TRBV6-3
ASGMRLDPYEQY
>TRBJ1-2|TRBD1|TRBV5-5
ASSSFDRGGDGYT
>TRBJ1-2|.|TRBV7-3
ASSAEGGQSYGYT
>TRBJ2-5|TRBD2|TRBV2
ASSASGRATETQY
>TRBJ1-5|TRBD1|TRBV27
ASRPGQGSNQPQH
>TRBJ2-5|.|TRBV4-2
ASSREKSETQY
>TRBJ2-1|.|TRBV11-2
ASSLAAANWDEQF
>TRBJ2-5|TRBD1|TRBV27
ASRPSWDRETQY
>TRBJ1-2|.|TRBV5-1
ASSLDDSNYGYT
>TRBJ2-1|.|TRBV6-1
ASSETALSWGEQF